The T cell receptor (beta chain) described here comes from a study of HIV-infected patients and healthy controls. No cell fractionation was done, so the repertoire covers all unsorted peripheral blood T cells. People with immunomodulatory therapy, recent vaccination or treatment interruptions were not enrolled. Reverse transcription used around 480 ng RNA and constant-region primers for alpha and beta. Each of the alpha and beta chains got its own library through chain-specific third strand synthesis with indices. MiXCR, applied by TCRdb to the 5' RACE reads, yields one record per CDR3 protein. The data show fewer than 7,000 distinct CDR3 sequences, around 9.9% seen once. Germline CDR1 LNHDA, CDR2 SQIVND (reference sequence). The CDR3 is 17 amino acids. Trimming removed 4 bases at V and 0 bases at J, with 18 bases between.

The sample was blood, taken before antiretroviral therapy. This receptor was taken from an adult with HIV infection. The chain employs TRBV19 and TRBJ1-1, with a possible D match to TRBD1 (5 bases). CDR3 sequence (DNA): TGTGCCAGTAGTACCTCCCACCGGGGCGGCTTGAACACTGAAGCTTTCTTT. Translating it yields CASSTSHRGGLNTEAFF. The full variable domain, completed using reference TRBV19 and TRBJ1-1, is DGGITQSPKYLFRKEGQNVTLSCEQNLNHDAMYWYRQDPGQGLRLIYYSQIVNDFQKGDIAEGYSVSREKKESFPLTVTSAQKNPTAFYLCASSTSHRGGLNTEAFFGQGTRLTVV.